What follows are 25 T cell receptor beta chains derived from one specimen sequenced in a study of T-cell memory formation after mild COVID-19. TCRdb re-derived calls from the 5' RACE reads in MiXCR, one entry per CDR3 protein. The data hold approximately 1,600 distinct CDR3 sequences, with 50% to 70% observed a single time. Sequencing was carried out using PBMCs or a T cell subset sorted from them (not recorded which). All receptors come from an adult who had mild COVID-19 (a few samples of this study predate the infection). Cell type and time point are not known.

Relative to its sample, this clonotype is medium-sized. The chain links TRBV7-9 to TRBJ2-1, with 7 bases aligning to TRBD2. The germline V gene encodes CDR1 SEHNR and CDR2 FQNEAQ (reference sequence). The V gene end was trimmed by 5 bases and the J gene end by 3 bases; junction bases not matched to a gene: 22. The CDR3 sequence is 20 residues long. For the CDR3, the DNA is TGTGCCAGCAGCCCCGGTAAAGGTAGCGGGTGGATTACATTCTACAATGAGCAGTTCTTC. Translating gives CASSPGKGSGWITFYNEQFF.

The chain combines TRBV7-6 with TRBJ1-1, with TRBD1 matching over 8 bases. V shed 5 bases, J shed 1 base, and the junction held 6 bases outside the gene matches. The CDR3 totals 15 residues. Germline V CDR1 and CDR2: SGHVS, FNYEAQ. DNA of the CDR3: TGTGCCAGCAGCAAGGACAGGGACCCGAACACTGAAGCTTTCTTT. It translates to CASSKDRDPNTEAFF.

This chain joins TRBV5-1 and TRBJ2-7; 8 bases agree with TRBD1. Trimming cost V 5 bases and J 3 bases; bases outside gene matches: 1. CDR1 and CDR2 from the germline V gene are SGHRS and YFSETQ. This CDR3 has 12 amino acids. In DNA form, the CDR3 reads TGCGCCAGCAGAGGGACAGGCTACGAGCAGTACTTC. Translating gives CASRGTGYEQYF.

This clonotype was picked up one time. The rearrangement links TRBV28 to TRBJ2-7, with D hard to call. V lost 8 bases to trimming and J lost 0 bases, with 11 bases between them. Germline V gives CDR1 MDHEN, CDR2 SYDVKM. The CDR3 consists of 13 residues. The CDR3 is CASGNPSSYEQYV. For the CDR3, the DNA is TGTGCCAGCGGGAACCCGAGCTCCTACGAGCAGTACGTC.

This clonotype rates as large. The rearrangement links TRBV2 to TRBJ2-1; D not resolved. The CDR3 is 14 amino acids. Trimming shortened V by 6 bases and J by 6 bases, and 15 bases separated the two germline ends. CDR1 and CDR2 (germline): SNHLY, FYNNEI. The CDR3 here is CASSVDGRSNEQFF. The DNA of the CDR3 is TGTGCCAGCAGCGTGGATGGCAGAAGCAATGAGCAGTTCTTC.

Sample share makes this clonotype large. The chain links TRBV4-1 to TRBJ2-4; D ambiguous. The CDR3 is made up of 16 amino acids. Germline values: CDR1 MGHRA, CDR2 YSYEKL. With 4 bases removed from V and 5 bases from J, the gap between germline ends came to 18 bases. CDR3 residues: CASSPTWPQEENIQYF. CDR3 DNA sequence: TGCGCCAGCAGCCCAACTTGGCCGCAGGAAGAAAACATTCAGTACTTC.

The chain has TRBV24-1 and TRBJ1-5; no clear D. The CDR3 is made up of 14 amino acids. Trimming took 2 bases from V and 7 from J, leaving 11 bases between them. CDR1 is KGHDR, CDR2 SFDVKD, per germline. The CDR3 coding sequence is TGTGCCACCAGTGATTCCAGTTCGGGGCAGCCCCAGCATTTT. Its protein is CATSDSSSGQPQHF.

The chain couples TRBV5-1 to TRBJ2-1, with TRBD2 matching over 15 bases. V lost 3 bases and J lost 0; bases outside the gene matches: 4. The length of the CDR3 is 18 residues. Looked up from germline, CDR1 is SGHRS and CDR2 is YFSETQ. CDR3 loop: CASSSGTSGRSSYNEQFF. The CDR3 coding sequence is TGCGCCAGCAGCTCCGGGACTAGCGGGAGGAGCTCCTACAATGAGCAGTTCTTC. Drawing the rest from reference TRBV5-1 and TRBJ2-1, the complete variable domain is KAGVTQTPRYLIKTRGQQVTLSCSPISGHRSVSWYQQTPGQGLQFLFEYFSETQRNKGNFPGRFSGRQFSNSRSEMNVSTLELGDSALYLCASSSGTSGRSSYNEQFFGPGTRLTVL.

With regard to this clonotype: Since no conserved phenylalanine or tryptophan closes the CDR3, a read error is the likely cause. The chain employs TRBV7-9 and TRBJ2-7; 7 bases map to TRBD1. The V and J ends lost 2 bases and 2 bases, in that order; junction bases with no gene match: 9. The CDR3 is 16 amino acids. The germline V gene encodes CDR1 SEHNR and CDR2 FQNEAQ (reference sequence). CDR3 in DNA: TGTGCCAGCAGCTTACTGCAGGGGGTCTTTACCTACGAGCAGTACCTC. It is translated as CASSLLQGVFTYEQYL.

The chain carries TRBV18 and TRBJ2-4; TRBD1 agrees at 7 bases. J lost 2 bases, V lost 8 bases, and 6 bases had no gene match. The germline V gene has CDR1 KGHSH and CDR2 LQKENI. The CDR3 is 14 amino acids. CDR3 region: CASATGVTKNIQYF. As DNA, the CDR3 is TGTGCCAGCGCAACAGGGGTCACCAAAAACATTCAGTACTTC.

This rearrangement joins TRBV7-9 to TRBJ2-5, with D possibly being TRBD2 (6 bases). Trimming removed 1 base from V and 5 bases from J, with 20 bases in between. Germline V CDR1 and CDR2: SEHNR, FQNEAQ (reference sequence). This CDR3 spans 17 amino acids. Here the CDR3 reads CASSLGRGAGKSETQYF. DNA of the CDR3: TGTGCCAGCAGCTTAGGCCGCGGGGCAGGGAAGTCGGAGACCCAGTACTTC. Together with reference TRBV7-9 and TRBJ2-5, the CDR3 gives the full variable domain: DTGVSQNPRHKITKRGQNVTFRCDPISEHNRLYWYRQTLGQGPEFLTYFQNEAQLEKSRLLSDRFSAERPKGSFSTLEIQRTEQGDSAMYLCASSLGRGAGKSETQYFGPGTRLLVL.

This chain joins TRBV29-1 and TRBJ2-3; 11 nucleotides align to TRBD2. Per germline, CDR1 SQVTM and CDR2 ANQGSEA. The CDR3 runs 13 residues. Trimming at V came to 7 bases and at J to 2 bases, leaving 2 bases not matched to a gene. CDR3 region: CSGSGRVTDTQYF. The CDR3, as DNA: TGCAGCGGTAGCGGGAGGGTCACAGATACGCAGTATTTT.

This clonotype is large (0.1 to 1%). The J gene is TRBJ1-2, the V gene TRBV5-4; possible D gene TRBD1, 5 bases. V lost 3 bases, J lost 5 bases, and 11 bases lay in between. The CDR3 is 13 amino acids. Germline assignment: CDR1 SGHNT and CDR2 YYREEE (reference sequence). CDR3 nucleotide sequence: TGTGCCAGCAGCTGGGACCGTCCTTATGGCTACACCTTC. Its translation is CASSWDRPYGYTF.

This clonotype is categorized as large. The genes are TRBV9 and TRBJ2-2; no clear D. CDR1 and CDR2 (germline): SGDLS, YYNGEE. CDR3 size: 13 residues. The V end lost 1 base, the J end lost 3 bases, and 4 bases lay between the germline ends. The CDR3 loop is CASSVLHTGELFF. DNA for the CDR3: TGTGCCAGCAGCGTATTACACACCGGGGAGCTGTTTTTT.

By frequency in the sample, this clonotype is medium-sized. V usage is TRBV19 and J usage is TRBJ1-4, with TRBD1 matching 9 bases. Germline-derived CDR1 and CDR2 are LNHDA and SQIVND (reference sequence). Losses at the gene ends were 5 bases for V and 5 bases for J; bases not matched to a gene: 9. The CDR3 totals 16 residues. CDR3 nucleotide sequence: TGTGCCAGTAGTCCCACAGGGGGCGCTTCAAATGAAAAACTGTTTTTT. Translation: CASSPTGGASNEKLFF.

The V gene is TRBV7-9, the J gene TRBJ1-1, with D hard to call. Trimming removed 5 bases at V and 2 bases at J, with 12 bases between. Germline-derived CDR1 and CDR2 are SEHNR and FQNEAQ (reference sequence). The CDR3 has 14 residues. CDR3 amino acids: CASSRGLLNTEAFF. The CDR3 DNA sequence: TGTGCCAGCAGCCGCGGACTCCTAAACACTGAAGCTTTCTTT.

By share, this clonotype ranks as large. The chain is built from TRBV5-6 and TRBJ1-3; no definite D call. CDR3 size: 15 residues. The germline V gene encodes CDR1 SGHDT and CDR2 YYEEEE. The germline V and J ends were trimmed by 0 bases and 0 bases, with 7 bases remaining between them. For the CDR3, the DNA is TGTGCCAGCAGCTTGGTAGCGGCCTCTGGAAACACCATATATTTT. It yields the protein CASSLVAASGNTIYF.

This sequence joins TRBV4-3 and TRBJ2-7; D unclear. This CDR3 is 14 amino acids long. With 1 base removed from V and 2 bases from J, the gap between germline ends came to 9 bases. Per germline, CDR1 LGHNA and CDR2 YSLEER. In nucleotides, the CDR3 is TGCGCCAGCAGCCAAGGGGAAGCGACCTACGAGCAGTACTTC. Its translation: CASSQGEATYEQYF.

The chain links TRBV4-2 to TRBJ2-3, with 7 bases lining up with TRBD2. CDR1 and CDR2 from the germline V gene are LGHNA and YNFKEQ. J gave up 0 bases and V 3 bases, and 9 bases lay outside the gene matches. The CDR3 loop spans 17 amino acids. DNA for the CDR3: TGTGCCAGCAGCCAGACCCTCGTAGCGGGTAGCACAGATACGCAGTATTTT. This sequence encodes CASSQTLVAGSTDTQYF.

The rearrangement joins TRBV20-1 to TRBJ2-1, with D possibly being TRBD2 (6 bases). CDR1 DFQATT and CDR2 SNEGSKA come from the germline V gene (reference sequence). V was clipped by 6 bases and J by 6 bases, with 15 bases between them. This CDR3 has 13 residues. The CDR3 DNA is TGCAGTGCCCAAGGGCGGGAACCCAATGAGCAGTTCTTC. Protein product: CSAQGREPNEQFF.

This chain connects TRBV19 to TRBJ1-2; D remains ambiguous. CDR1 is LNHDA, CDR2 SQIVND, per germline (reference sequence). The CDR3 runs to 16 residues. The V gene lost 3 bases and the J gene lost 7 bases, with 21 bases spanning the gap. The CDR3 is CASSIRRQARGGGYTF. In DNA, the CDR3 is TGTGCCAGTAGTATTCGCCGGCAGGCGCGCGGCGGTGGCTACACCTTC.

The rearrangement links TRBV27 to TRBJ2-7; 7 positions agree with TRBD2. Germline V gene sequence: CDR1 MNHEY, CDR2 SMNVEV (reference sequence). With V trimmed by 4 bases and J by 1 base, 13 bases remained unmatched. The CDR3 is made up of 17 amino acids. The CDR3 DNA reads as TGTGCCAGCAGTTGGGCGTGGGGGAGGGGAAGATCCTACGAGCAGTACTTC. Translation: CASSWAWGRGRSYEQYF.

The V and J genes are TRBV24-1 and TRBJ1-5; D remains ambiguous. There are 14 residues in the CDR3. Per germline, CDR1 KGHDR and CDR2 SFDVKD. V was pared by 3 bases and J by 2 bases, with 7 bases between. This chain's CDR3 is CATSDRIGNQPQHF. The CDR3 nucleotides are TGTGCCACCAGTGATCGTATCGGCAATCAGCCCCAGCATTTT.

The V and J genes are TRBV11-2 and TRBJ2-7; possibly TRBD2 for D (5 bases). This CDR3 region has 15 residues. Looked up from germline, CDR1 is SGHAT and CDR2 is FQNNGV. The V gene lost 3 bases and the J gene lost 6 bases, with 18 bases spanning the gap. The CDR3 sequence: CASSFQTTASTEQYF. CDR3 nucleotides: TGTGCCAGCAGCTTCCAGACTACCGCCTCAACCGAGCAGTACTTC.

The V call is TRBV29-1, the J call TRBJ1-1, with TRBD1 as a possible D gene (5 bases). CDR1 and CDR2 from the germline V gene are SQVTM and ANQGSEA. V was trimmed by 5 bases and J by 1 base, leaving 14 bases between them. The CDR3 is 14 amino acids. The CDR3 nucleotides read TGCAGCGTTCAGGGTCTAGAAAGGAACACTGAAGCTTTCTTT. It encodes CSVQGLERNTEAFF.